The 4 T cell receptor beta chains in this list originate from one sample, sequenced in a study of beta chain features in type 1 diabetes. Expressed TCRB transcripts were sequenced, since all the RNA that had been isolated was reverse transcribed. Produced via immunoSEQ multiplex PCR; TCRdb's table is partial and in-frame only. The sample contains fewer than 550,000 clones, around 10% of which appear only once. Sequenced sample: naive CD4+ T cells from blood. These receptors were collected from a woman aged 18 to 35 in good health.

There are a few counts of this clone. This sequence joins TRBV20-1 and TRBJ1-1; D gene uncertain. This CDR3 region has 11 residues. Germline V gene sequence: CDR1 DFQATT, CDR2 SNEGSKA (reference sequence). V shed 3 bases and J shed 7 bases, with 9 bases lying between them. The CDR3 coding sequence is TGCAGTGCTAGTCTCCGGGTTGAAGCTTTCTTT. This encodes CSASLRVEAFF.

This clone has only a few counts. This chain uses TRBV9 with TRBJ1-4; D ambiguous. CDR3 length equals 14 residues. Trimming shortened V by 0 bases and J by 8 bases, and 11 bases separated the two germline ends. Per germline, CDR1 SGDLS and CDR2 YYNGEE. CDR3 in amino acids: CASSVAVTGEKLFF. The CDR3 DNA is TGTGCCAGCAGCGTAGCGGTGACGGGAGAAAAACTGTTTTTT.

This sequence joins TRBV4-3 and TRBJ2-3, with TRBD2 matching over 8 bases. The CDR3 consists of 15 residues. Germline V gene sequence: CDR1 LGHNA, CDR2 YSLEER. V dropped 4 bases and J dropped 1; count of bases not matched to a gene: 4. CDR3 protein: CASSRGLAGTDTQYF. The CDR3 bases are TGCGCCAGCAGCCGCGGACTAGCCGGCACAGATACGCAGTATTTT.

The chain has TRBV2 and TRBJ1-2; no clear D gene. Germline loops: CDR1 SNHLY, CDR2 FYNNEI. The ends were cut back, 1 base at V and 8 bases at J, with 5 bases in the middle. The CDR3 loop spans 11 amino acids. In DNA, the CDR3 is TGTGCCAGCAGTGAAGGCAGAGGCTACACCTTC. Amino acid sequence: CASSEGRGYTF.